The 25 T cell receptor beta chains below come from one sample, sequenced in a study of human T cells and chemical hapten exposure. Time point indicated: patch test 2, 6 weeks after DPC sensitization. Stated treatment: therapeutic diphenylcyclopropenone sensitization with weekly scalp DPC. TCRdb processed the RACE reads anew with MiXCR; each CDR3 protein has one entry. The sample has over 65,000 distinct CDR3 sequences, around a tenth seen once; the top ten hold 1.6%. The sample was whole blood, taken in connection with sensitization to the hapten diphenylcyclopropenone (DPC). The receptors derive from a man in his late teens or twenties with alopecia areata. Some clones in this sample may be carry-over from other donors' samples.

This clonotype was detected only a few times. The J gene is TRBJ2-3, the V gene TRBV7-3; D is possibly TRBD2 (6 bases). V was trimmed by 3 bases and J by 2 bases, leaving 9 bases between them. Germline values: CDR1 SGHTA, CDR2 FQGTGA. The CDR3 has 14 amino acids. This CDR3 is CASSFLADTDTQYF. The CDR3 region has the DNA TGTGCCAGCAGCTTTTTAGCGGACACAGATACGCAGTATTTT.

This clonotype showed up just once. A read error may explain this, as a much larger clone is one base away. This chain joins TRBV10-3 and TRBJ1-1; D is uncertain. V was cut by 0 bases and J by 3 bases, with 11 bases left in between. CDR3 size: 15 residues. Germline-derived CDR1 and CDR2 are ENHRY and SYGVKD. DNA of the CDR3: TGTGCCATCAGTGAGTCGAGGGTCGGAGACACTGAAGCTTTCTTT. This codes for CAISESRVGDTEAFF.

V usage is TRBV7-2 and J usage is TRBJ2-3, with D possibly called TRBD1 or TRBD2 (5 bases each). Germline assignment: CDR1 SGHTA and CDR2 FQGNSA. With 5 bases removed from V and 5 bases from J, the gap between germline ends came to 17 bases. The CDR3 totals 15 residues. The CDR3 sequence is CASSPGLRQGDTQYF. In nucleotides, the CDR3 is TGTGCCAGCAGCCCCGGACTCCGGCAGGGAGATACGCAGTATTTT.

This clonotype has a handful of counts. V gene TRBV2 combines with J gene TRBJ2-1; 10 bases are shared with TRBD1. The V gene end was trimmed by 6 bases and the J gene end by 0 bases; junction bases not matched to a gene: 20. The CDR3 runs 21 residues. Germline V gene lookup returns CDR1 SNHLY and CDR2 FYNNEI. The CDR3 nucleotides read TGTGCCAGCAGCGTCCCGGGACAGGGGACAACTACAAGAACCTCCTACAATGAGCAGTTCTTC. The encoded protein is CASSVPGQGTTTRTSYNEQFF.

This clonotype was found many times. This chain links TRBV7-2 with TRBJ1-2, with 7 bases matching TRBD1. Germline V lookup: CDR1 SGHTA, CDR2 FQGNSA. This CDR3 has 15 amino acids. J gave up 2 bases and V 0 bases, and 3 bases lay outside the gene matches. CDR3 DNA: TGTGCCAGCAGCTTAGCGGGGGGACAGAACTATGGCTACACCTTC. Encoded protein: CASSLAGGQNYGYTF.

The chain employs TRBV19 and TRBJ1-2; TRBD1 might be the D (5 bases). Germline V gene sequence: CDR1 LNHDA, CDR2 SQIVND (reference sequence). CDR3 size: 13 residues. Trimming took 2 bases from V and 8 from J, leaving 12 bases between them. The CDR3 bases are TGTGCCAGTAGTATACTCGGGACTTTCGGCTACACCTTC. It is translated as CASSILGTFGYTF.

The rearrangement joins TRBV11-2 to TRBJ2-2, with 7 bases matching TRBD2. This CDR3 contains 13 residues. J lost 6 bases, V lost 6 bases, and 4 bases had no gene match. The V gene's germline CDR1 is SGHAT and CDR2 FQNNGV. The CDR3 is CASRRGSSGELFF. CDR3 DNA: TGTGCCAGCAGGCGGGGGTCCTCCGGGGAGCTGTTTTTT.

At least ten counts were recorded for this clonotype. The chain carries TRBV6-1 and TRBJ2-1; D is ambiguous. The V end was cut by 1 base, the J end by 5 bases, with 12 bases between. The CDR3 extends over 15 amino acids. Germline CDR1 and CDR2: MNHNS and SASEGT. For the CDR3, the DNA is TGTGCCAGCAGTGAAGTTTTCGGCAGAAACAATGAGCAGTTCTTC. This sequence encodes CASSEVFGRNNEQFF.

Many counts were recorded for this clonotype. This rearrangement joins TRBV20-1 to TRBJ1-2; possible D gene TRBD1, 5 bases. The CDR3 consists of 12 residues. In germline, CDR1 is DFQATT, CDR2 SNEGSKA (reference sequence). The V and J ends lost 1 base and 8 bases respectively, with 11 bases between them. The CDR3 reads CSARAGAHGYTF. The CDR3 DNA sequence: TGCAGTGCTAGAGCTGGGGCCCACGGCTACACCTTC.

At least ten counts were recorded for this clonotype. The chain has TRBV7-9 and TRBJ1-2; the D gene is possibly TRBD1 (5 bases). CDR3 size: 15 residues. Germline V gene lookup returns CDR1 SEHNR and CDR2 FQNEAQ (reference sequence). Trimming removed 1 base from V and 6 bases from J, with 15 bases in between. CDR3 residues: CASSLVNPKGNGYTF. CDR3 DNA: TGTGCCAGCAGCTTAGTAAATCCAAAGGGGAATGGCTACACCTTC.

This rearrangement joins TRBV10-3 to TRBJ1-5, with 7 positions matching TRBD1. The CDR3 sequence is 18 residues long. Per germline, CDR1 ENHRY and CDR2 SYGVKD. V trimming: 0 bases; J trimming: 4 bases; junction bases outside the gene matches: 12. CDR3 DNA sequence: TGTGCCATCAGTGAGTCGTCGACAGGGAGACTCTCGAATCAGCCCCAGCATTTT. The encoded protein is CAISESSTGRLSNQPQHF.

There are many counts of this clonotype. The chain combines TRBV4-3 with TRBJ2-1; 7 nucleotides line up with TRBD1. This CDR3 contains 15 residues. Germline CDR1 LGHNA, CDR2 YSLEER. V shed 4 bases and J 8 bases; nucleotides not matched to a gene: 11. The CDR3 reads CASSRGGHRVYEQFF. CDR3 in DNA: TGCGCCAGCAGCCGAGGGGGCCACAGGGTTTATGAGCAGTTCTTC.

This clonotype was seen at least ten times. The DNA for the CDR3 is TGCGCCAGCAGCGCGAAAGCCGACAGAGCGGGGAACACTGAAGCTTTCTTT. Its protein is CASSAKADRAGNTEAFF. J is TRBJ1-1 and V is TRBV5-1, with a possible D match to TRBD1 (5 bases). Germline V gene lookup returns CDR1 SGHRS and CDR2 YFSETQ. Between the trimmed V and J ends, which lost 4 bases and 1 base, there was a span of 20 bases. The length of the CDR3 is 17 residues.

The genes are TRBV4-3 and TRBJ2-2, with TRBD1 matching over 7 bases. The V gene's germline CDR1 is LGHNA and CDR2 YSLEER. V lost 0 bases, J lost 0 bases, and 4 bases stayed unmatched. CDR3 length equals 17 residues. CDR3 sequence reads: CASSQEGGPANTGELFF. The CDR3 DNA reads TGCGCCAGCAGCCAAGAAGGGGGCCCCGCGAACACCGGGGAGCTGTTTTTT.

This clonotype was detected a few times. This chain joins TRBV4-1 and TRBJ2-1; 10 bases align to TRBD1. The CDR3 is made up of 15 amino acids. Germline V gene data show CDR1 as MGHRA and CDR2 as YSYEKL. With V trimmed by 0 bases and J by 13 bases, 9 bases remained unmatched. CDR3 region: CASSQDSRRTGGQFF. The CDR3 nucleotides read TGCGCCAGCAGCCAAGACAGCCGCCGGACAGGGGGACAGTTCTTC.

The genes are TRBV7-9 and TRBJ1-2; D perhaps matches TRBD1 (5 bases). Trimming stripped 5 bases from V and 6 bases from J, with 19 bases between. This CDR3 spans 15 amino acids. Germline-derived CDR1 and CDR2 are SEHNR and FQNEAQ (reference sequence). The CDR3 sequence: CASSPPGAMGHGYTF. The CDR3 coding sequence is TGTGCCAGCAGCCCCCCCGGGGCCATGGGGCATGGCTACACCTTC. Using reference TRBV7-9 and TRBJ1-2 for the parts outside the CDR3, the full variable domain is DTGVSQNPRHKITKRGQNVTFRCDPISEHNRLYWYRQTLGQGPEFLTYFQNEAQLEKSRLLSDRFSAERPKGSFSTLEIQRTEQGDSAMYLCASSPPGAMGHGYTFGSGTRLTVV.

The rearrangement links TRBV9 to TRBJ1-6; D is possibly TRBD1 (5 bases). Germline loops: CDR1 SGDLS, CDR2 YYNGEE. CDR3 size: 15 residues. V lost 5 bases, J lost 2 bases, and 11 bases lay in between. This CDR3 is CASSTGAAYNSPLHF. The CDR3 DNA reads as TGTGCCAGCAGTACAGGAGCCGCCTATAATTCACCCCTCCACTTT.

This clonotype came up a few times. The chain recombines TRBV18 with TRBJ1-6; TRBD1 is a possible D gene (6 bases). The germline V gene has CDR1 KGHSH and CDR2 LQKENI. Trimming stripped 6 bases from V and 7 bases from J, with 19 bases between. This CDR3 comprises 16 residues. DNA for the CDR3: TGTGCCAGCTCCCAATCTGTAGGACAGCCGAATTCACCCCTCCACTTT. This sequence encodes CASSQSVGQPNSPLHF.

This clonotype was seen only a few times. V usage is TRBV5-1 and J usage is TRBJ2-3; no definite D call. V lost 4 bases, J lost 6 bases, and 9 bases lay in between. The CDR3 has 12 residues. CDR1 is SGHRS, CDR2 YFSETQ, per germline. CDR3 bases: TGCGCCAGCAGCCGCAGACCGGATACGCAGTATTTT. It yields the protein CASSRRPDTQYF.

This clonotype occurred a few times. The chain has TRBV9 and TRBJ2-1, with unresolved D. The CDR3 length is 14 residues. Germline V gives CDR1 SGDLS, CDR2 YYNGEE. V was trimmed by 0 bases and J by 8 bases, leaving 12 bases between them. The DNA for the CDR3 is TGTGCCAGCAGCGTAGACCCAGGTCCGGATGAGCAGTTCTTC. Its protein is CASSVDPGPDEQFF.

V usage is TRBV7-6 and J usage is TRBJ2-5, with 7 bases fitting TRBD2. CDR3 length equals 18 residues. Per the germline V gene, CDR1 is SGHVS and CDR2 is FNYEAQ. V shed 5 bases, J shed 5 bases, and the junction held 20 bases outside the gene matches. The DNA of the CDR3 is TGTGCCAGCAGCCGCCACGCCAACTATCTAGCGGCAGGGGAGACCCAGTACTTC. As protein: CASSRHANYLAAGETQYF.

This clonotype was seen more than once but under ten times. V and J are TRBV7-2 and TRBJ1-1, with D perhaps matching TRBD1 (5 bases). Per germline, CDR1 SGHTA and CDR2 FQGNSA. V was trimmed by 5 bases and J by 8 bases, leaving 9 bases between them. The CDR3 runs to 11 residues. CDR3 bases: TGTGCCAGCAGCCACGGACAAGAAGCTTTCTTT. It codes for CASSHGQEAFF.

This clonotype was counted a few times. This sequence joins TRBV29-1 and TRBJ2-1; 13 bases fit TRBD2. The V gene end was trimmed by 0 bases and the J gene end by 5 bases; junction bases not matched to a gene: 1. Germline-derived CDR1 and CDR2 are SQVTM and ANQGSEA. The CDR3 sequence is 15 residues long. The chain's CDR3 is CSVEDTSGGDNEQFF. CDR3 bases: TGCAGCGTTGAAGATACTAGCGGGGGGGACAATGAGCAGTTCTTC.

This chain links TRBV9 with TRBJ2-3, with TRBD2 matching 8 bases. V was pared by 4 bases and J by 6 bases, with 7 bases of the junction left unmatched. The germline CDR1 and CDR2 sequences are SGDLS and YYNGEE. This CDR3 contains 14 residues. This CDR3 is CASSPGGPGDTQYF. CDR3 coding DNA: TGTGCCAGCAGCCCGGGGGGGCCGGGTGATACGCAGTATTTT.

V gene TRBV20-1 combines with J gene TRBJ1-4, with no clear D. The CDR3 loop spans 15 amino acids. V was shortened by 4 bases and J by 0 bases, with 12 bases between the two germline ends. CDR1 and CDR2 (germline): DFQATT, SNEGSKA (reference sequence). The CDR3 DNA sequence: TGCAGTGCTATGCACAGAGCATCAACTAATGAAAAACTGTTTTTT. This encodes CSAMHRASTNEKLFF.